The T cell receptor beta chain described here comes from a study of CD8+ T cells in alopecia areata (dated by TCRdb to between 2018 and 2020). Study-wide context: The treated patients took part in an open-label pilot trial in which moderate-to-severe alopecia areata was treated with oral tofacitinib at 5 to 10 mg twice daily. Tofacitinib was given for 6 to 18 months, followed by 6 months of follow-up off drug to assess delayed response and recurrence. Disease severity in treated patients was measured with the SALT score, which quantifies the percentage of affected scalp surface area. In both human patients and the C3H/HeJ mouse model, the study applied high-throughput TCRbeta sequencing to look at T cell clonal expansion in alopecia areata. On the human side, TCRbeta sequencing was run on scalp tissue and on sorted CD4+ and CD8+ peripheral blood T cells from healthy controls and from alopecia areata patients with either patchy or totalis/universalis disease. Biopsies were taken from tofacitinib-treated patients at baseline and at 4 and 24 weeks of treatment, and a later scalp biopsy was taken in several of the tofacitinib-treated patients. Scalp clonality was compared among normal scalp (n=4), patchy alopecia areata scalp (n=8), and alopecia totalis/universalis scalp (n=8). RNA was obtained with the PAXgene miRNA kit for fixed scalp, the miRNeasy kit for PBMCs, and the RNeasy kit for mouse skin. TCRbeta CDR3 regions were amplified by immunoSEQ multiplex PCR using 35 Vbeta forward and 13 Jbeta reverse primers.

Sample time point, as interpreted from the label and publication: 24 weeks on oral tofacitinib. The treatment or condition label for this specimen denotes: oral pan-JAK inhibitor, 5-10 mg twice daily. Peripheral blood and lesional scalp punch biopsies were obtained from patients with alopecia areata. After PBMCs were isolated by density centrifugation and stained for CD3, CD4 and CD8, a FACSAria was used to sort CD4+ and CD8+ T cells. This clone occurred a few times. This clone's antigen is unknown. No base-level quality is on record; no much larger clone is a single base apart. At the junction V is shortened by 2 bases and J by 5 bases; bases outside the gene matches: 4. CDR1 and CDR2 are read off the germline V gene as SGHTA and FQGNSA. There are 14 amino acids in the CDR3, from cysteine to phenylalanine inclusive. The kept DNA is CDR3 alone, 42 bases in frame from the first base. Libraries were constructed by the immunoSEQ multiplex PCR assay. RNA was extracted from all samples and reverse transcribed into cDNA, which served as template for TCR sequencing. First-strand cDNA was synthesized with SuperScript III using a 2:1 mix of oligo-dT and random hexamers. A synthetic immune receptor repertoire was used to measure amplification bias, and any remaining bias was corrected computationally. The study's processing was this. After raw reads were preprocessed to remove errors, the CDR3 was defined following IMGT conventions as running from the conserved cysteine to phenylalanine. Clonality was computed by normalizing Shannon entropy by log2 of the number of productive unique TCRs and subtracting the result from 1. CD4 or CD8 identity of scalp clones was inferred by cross-referencing scalp TCRbeta sequences with sorted blood CD4 and CD8 repertoires. Drawn from immuneACCESS, this table holds only the in-frame rearrangements with V and J called that TCRdb kept. Clones are partly lost; checked studies trace under half to an unresolved V gene and leave the rest unexplained. For V, J and clone size, that table is used; D and trimming come from the DNA. For this sample there are about 200,000 clones; roughly 60% appear just once. The ten largest account for more than 5.5% of the sample.

Summary of the overall study and its limitations: Because the treated cohort was small and had only one nonresponder, larger studies are needed to examine links between baseline CD8+ expansion and response. Tofacitinib significantly lowered scalp clonality and the number of expanded CD8+ clones among the top 100 scalp clones. Scalp TCR repertoire analysis is complicated because resident alphabeta T cells in normal human skin are also sequenced, whereas mouse skin is dominated by gammadelta T cells. Higher clonality and more expanded CD8+ clones were observed in lesional scalp than in normal scalp, particularly in alopecia totalis/universalis, a finding suggestive of antigenic drive. TCR sequences shared between patients were less clear than in mice, possibly partly because of HLA diversity in the patient population. Many expanded lesional clones were found to persist in scalp and blood during tofacitinib treatment, and relapse after treatment cessation may be partly explained by this persistence.

In this chain, TRBV7-2 is recombined with TRBJ2-5; the central 8 bases match TRBD1. Sequencing was performed on CD4+ T cells sorted from blood, taken at week 24, from a patient treated with tofacitinib. This clonotype was obtained from a human donor with alopecia areata. The DNA sequence reads TGTGCCAGCAGCTTACAGGGGGCTGAGGAGACCCAGTACTTC. This encodes CASSLQGAEETQYF.